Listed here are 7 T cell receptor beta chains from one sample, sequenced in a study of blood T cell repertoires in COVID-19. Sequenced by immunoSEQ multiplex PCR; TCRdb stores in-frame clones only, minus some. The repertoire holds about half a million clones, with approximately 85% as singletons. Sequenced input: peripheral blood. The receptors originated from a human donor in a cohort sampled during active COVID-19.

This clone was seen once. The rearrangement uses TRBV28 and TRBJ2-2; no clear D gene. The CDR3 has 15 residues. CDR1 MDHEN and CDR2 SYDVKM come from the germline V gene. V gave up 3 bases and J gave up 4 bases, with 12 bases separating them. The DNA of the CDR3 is TGTGCCAGCAGTTTGGGCAGCCTCTCCACCGGGGAGCTGTTTTTT. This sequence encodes CASSLGSLSTGELFF.

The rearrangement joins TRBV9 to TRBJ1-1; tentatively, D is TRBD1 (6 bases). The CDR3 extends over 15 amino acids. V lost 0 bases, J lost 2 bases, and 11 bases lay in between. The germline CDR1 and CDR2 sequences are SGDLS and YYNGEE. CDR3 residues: CASSVGPQGNTEAFF. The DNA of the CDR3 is TGTGCCAGCAGCGTAGGGCCACAGGGAAACACTGAAGCTTTCTTT.

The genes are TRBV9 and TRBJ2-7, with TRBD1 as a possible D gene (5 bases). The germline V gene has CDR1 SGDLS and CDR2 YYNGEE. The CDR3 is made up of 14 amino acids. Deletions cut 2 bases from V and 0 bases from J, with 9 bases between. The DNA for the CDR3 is TGTGCCAGCAGCGTGGGGCAGGTCTCCTACGAGCAGTACTTC. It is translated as CASSVGQVSYEQYF.

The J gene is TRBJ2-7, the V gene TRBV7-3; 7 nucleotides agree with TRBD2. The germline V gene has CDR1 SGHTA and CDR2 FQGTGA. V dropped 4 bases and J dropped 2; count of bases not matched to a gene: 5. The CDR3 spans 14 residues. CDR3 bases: TGTGCCAGCAGCTGCAGGACTAGTCCCTACGAGCAGTACTTC. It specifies CASSCRTSPYEQYF.

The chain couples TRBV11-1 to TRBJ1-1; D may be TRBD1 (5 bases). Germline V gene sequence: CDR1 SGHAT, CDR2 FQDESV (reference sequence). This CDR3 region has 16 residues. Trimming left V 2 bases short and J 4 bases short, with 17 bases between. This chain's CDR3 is CASSLLGPVRGTEAFF. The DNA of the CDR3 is TGTGCCAGCAGCTTATTGGGACCCGTGCGGGGCACTGAAGCTTTCTTT.

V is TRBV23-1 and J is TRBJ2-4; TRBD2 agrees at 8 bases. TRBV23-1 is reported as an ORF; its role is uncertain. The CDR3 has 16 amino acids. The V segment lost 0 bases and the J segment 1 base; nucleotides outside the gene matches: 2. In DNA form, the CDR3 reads TGCGCCAGCAGTCAATCGCGGGAGGAGGCCAAAAACATTCAGTACTTC. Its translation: CASSQSREEAKNIQYF.

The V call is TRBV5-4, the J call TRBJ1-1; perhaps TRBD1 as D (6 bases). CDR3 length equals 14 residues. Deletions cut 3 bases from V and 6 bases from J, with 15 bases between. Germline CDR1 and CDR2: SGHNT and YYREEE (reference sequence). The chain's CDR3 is CASSSTGLYAEAFF. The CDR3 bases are TGTGCCAGCAGCTCAACAGGGCTGTACGCTGAAGCTTTCTTT.